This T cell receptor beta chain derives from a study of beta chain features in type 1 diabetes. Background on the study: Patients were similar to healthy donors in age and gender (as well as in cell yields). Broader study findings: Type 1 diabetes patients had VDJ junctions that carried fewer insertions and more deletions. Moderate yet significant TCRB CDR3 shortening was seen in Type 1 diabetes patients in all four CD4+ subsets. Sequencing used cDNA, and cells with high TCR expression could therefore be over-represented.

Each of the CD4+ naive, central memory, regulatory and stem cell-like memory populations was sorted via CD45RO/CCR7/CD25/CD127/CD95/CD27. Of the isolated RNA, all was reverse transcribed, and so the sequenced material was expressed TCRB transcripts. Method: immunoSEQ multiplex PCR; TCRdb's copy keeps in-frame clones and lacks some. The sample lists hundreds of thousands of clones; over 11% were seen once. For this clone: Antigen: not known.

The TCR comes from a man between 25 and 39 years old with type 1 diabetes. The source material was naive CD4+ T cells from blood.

DNA for the CDR3: TGTGCCAGTAGTCACCCGGGACAGGGCTATCAGCCCCAGCATTTT. Protein product: CASSHPGQGYQPQHF. The rearrangement links TRBV19 to TRBJ1-5; 9 bases are a match to TRBD1. The trim removed 5 bases at V and 5 bases at J, leaving 7 bases unmatched. The CDR3 consists of 15 residues. Germline CDR1 and CDR2: LNHDA and SQIVND (reference sequence).